The 25 T cell receptor beta chains below were found in one sample sequenced in a study of response to subunit inactivated influenza vaccine (dated by TCRdb to 2017 to 2018). Libraries came from RT-PCR. TCRdb names Illumina HiSeq 2500 as the instrument used. TCRdb ran its own pipeline on the public reads, namely fastp trimming at Q25 and MiXCR clone calling, and kept in-frame beta chains. Each entry merges the rows of one CDR3 protein and shows their most common DNA and genes. The table for this sample lists 560,000 or so distinct CDR3 sequences; less than 10% of them were counted only once. The ten top clones hold over 10% of the sample. Sequenced material: PBMCs from blood, taken 23 months after vaccination. These receptors came from a man between 50 and 69 years old who received an inactivated influenza vaccine. Donor details come from another sample of the same person, matched by shared clones.

This clonotype was counted between two and nine times. The J gene is TRBJ2-1, the V gene TRBV20-1; D is uncertain. Germline V gene data show CDR1 as DFQATT and CDR2 as SNEGSKA (reference sequence). V lost 8 bases, J lost 9 bases, and 14 bases lay in between. There are 11 residues in the CDR3. The DNA for the CDR3 is TGCAGTAGCCTTCCGTCGGGTGAGCAGTTCTTC. Translated: CSSLPSGEQFF.

In its sample, this clonotype was seen many times. V usage is TRBV20-1 and J usage is TRBJ1-5; the D is unclear. Germline V gives CDR1 DFQATT, CDR2 SNEGSKA (reference sequence). Deletions cut 1 base from V and 3 bases from J, with 7 bases between. The CDR3 consists of 13 residues. For the CDR3, the DNA is TGCAGTGCTAGAGTGCAGCCCAATCAGCCCCAGCATTTT. Protein: CSARVQPNQPQHF.

The rearrangement uses TRBV29-1 and TRBJ2-3; TRBD1 aligns across 7 bases. Germline-derived CDR1 and CDR2 are SQVTM and ANQGSEA. After removal of 7 bases from V and 2 bases from J, the junction contained 6 bases not matched to a gene. CDR3 length: 13 residues. CDR3 amino acids: CSGRDSSTDTQYF. CDR3 nucleotide sequence: TGCAGCGGCCGGGACAGTTCCACAGATACGCAGTATTTT.

This rearrangement joins TRBV7-9 to TRBJ2-5, with D possibly matching TRBD2 (7 bases). With 3 bases removed from V and 5 bases from J, the gap between germline ends came to 16 bases. This CDR3 contains 15 residues. Germline lookup yields CDR1 SEHNR and CDR2 FQNEAQ (reference sequence). DNA of the CDR3: TGTGCCAGCAGCTTTGTCGGGGGGCGATTGGAGACCCAGTACTTC. Its translation: CASSFVGGRLETQYF.

This clonotype turned up a few times. The gene calls are TRBV10-3 and TRBJ2-3, with D unclear. CDR3 length equals 16 residues. Between the trimmed V and J ends, which lost 2 bases and 1 base, there was a span of 13 bases. CDR1 and CDR2 (germline): ENHRY, SYGVKD. The CDR3 nucleotides are TGTGCCATCAGTGAGACCCGTGTGGCAGGCACAGATACGCAGTATTTT. This gives the protein CAISETRVAGTDTQYF.

This clonotype has ten or more counts. The genes are TRBV7-9 and TRBJ1-4, with unresolved D. The V end was cut by 5 bases, the J end by 8 bases, with 6 bases between. Germline V gives CDR1 SEHNR, CDR2 FQNEAQ (reference sequence). The CDR3 is 11 amino acids. The DNA of the CDR3 is TGTGCCAGCAGCCGCGGGGAAAAACTGTTTTTT. Its translation is CASSRGEKLFF. Complete variable domain (other parts from reference TRBV7-9 and TRBJ1-4): DTGVSQNPRHKITKRGQNVTFRCDPISEHNRLYWYRQTLGQGPEFLTYFQNEAQLEKSRLLSDRFSAERPKGSFSTLEIQRTEQGDSAMYLCASSRGEKLFFGSGTQLSVL.

This clonotype was counted a few times. This chain joins TRBV12-3 or TRBV12-4 and TRBJ2-4, with 7 bases aligning to TRBD1. V shed 6 bases, J shed 0 bases, and the junction held 8 bases outside the gene matches. The CDR3 runs to 16 residues. The CDR3 loop is CASRLTGRGAKNIQYF. As DNA, the CDR3 is TGTGCCAGCAGACTGACAGGGAGAGGAGCCAAAAACATTCAGTACTTC.

This chain uses TRBV28 with TRBJ2-5; D is possibly TRBD1 or TRBD2 (5 bases each). The CDR3 length is 18 residues. V was pared by 6 bases and J by 2 bases, with 25 bases between. Germline-derived CDR1 and CDR2 are MDHEN and SYDVKM. This CDR3 reads CASRSLGPGISFQETQYF. The CDR3 nucleotides are TGTGCCAGCAGGTCATTGGGACCGGGAATTTCCTTTCAAGAGACCCAGTACTTC.

Here the CDR3 DNA reads TGCGCCAGCTGGACTAGCGGGACCCCTCTGGAGCAGTTCTTC. It specifies CASWTSGTPLEQFF. This chain uses TRBV23-1 with TRBJ2-1, with 12 bases matching TRBD2. TRBV23-1 is given ORF status, its function remaining uncertain. Trimming cost V 8 bases and J 10 bases; bases outside gene matches: 9. The CDR3 runs 14 residues.

This rearrangement joins TRBV6-1 to TRBJ1-1; possible D gene TRBD1, 5 bases. The V and J ends lost 6 bases and 5 bases respectively, with 16 bases between them. The germline V gene encodes CDR1 MNHNS and CDR2 SASEGT. This CDR3 has 14 amino acids. In nucleotides, the CDR3 is TGTGCCAGCAGCCCTCTGAGGGGCGTAACTGAAGCTTTCTTT. It is translated as CASSPLRGVTEAFF.

This clonotype was seen repeatedly, ten times or more. The chain recombines TRBV20-1 with TRBJ1-5, with D possibly matching TRBD1 (5 bases). The CDR3 totals 17 residues. Trimming took off 6 bases at V and 3 bases at J, with 24 bases between the two ends. Germline CDR1 reads DFQATT; CDR2 reads SNEGSKA (reference sequence). CDR3 sequence reads: CSAYHTGRGLINQPQHF. CDR3 in DNA: TGCAGTGCCTACCATACAGGAAGGGGTTTAATCAATCAGCCCCAGCATTTT.

This clonotype appeared a few times. The chain employs TRBV28 and TRBJ1-2; D is uncertain. V was pared by 3 bases and J by 4 bases, with 9 bases between. CDR3 length: 13 amino acids. Germline loops: CDR1 MDHEN, CDR2 SYDVKM. The CDR3 protein is CASSLSVSYGYTF. In DNA, the CDR3 is TGTGCCAGCAGTTTGTCGGTTAGCTATGGCTACACCTTC.

Remarks on this clonotype: This may stem from a read error, because a much larger clone lies one nucleotide away. V usage is TRBV27 and J usage is TRBJ2-3; 7 nucleotides line up with TRBD1. V was pared by 7 bases and J by 1 base, with 11 bases of the junction left unmatched. The CDR3 spans 16 residues. Germline lookup yields CDR1 MNHEY and CDR2 SMNVEV (reference sequence). The CDR3 coding sequence is TGTGCCAGCACCGTTTGGGGGACAGTGGGCACAGATACGCAGTATTTT. Its protein product is CASTVWGTVGTDTQYF.

The rearrangement joins TRBV29-1 to TRBJ2-1; TRBD1 might be the D (6 bases). The CDR3 is made up of 12 amino acids. CDR1 is SQVTM and CDR2 is ANQGSEA in the germline V gene. The germline V and J ends were trimmed by 8 bases and 8 bases, with 16 bases remaining between them. The CDR3 loop reads CSLRAGAHEQFF. As DNA, the CDR3 is TGCAGCTTGAGGGCAGGGGCCCATGAGCAGTTCTTC.

The rearrangement links TRBV9 to TRBJ2-1, with D possibly TRBD2 on 6 matching bases. V was shortened by 0 bases and J by 4 bases, with 8 bases between the two germline ends. The CDR3 extends over 14 amino acids. The V gene's germline CDR1 is SGDLS and CDR2 YYNGEE. In DNA, the CDR3 is TGTGCCAGCAGCGTAGCGGGAGAGTACAATGAGCAGTTCTTC. It translates to CASSVAGEYNEQFF.

This clonotype was recorded many times. The V call is TRBV15, the J call TRBJ1-1, with unresolved D. The V and J ends lost 3 bases and 0 bases respectively, with 11 bases between them. The length of the CDR3 is 15 residues. Per the germline V gene, CDR1 is LNHNV and CDR2 is YYDKDF (reference sequence). CDR3 amino acids: CATSRTVFMNTEAFF. CDR3 in DNA: TGTGCCACCAGCAGGACGGTATTCATGAACACTGAAGCTTTCTTT.

There are a few counts of this clonotype. The chain is built from TRBV9 and TRBJ2-2; D may be TRBD2 (5 bases). CDR3 size: 14 residues. Germline assignment: CDR1 SGDLS and CDR2 YYNGEE. Trimming stripped 3 bases from V and 5 bases from J, with 11 bases between. CDR3 loop: CASSDGGRTGELFF. The DNA for the CDR3 is TGTGCCAGCAGCGATGGCGGGCGGACCGGGGAGCTGTTTTTT.

The V call is TRBV7-9, the J call TRBJ1-6; TRBD1 is a possible D gene (6 bases). There are 15 residues in the CDR3. The V and J ends lost 5 bases and 7 bases respectively, with 15 bases between them. Germline lookup yields CDR1 SEHNR and CDR2 FQNEAQ (reference sequence). The CDR3 sequence is CASSELRGANSPLHF. The CDR3 coding sequence is TGTGCCAGCAGCGAATTACGGGGGGCAAATTCACCCCTCCACTTT.

This clonotype was seen only a few times. The chain uses TRBV29-1 and TRBJ2-7; TRBD1 matches at 7 bases. The germline gives CDR1 SQVTM, CDR2 ANQGSEA. The V segment lost 6 bases and the J segment 4 bases; nucleotides outside the gene matches: 12. The CDR3 is made up of 14 amino acids. The CDR3 here is CSVAPGTASYEQYF. The CDR3 coding sequence is TGCAGCGTCGCCCCCGGGACAGCCTCGTACGAGCAGTACTTC.

The chain links TRBV20-1 to TRBJ2-5; 8 bases match TRBD1. Germline CDR1 DFQATT, CDR2 SNEGSKA (reference sequence). The CDR3 is 13 amino acids. The V and J ends lost 6 bases and 5 bases, in that order; junction bases with no gene match: 8. In DNA, the CDR3 is TGCAGTGCCAGGGGGCAGGCTATGGAGACCCAGTACTTC. It is translated as CSARGQAMETQYF.

This clonotype was seen more than once but under ten times. V usage is TRBV4-3 and J usage is TRBJ1-5; a weak D match, TRBD1 (5 bases). CDR1 and CDR2 (germline): LGHNA, YSLEER. V gave up 0 bases and J gave up 5 bases, with 8 bases separating them. The CDR3 consists of 14 residues. The CDR3 sequence: CASSQDRADQPQHF. The CDR3 DNA follows: TGCGCCAGCAGCCAAGACAGGGCGGATCAGCCCCAGCATTTT.

This clonotype came up a few times. The chain is built from TRBV7-9 and TRBJ2-7, with 7 bases fitting TRBD2. The CDR3 sequence is 16 residues long. V gave up 5 bases and J gave up 2 bases; unmatched junction bases: 12. Germline-derived CDR1 and CDR2 are SEHNR and FQNEAQ (reference sequence). CDR3 protein: CASSHPRWEGTYEQYF. CDR3 DNA sequence: TGTGCCAGCAGCCACCCCCGTTGGGAGGGTACCTACGAGCAGTACTTC.

This clonotype came up many times. The chain recombines TRBV12-3 or TRBV12-4 with TRBJ1-1; perhaps TRBD1 as D (5 bases). V was shortened by 5 bases and J by 3 bases, with 13 bases between the two germline ends. CDR3 length: 14 amino acids. CDR3 bases: TGTGCCAGCAGTGTCTCCACAGGATACACTGAAGCTTTCTTT. Translated, it gives CASSVSTGYTEAFF.

This clonotype was detected a few times. The V and J genes are TRBV6-1 and TRBJ2-3; D remains ambiguous. The V end lost 4 bases, the J end lost 10 bases, and 15 bases lay between the germline ends. The CDR3 sequence is 13 residues long. CDR1 MNHNS and CDR2 SASEGT come from the germline V gene. CDR3 loop: CASSGPGPRAQYF. The CDR3 region has the DNA TGTGCCAGCAGTGGGCCGGGCCCTCGGGCGCAGTATTTT.

V gene TRBV5-5 combines with J gene TRBJ2-7; no reliable D call. Trimming stripped 4 bases from V and 3 bases from J, with 14 bases between. The CDR3 has 14 amino acids. CDR1 is SGHKS and CDR2 is YYEKEE in the germline V gene (reference sequence). The CDR3 sequence: CASSLDKAIYEQYF. CDR3 bases: TGTGCCAGCAGCCTAGACAAGGCGATCTACGAGCAGTACTTC. The full variable domain, its missing parts supplied by reference TRBV5-5 and TRBJ2-7, is DAGVTQSPTHLIKTRGQQVTLRCSPISGHKSVSWYQQVLGQGPQFIFQYYEKEERGRGNFPDRFSARQFPNYSSELNVNALLLGDSALYLCASSLDKAIYEQYFGPGTRLTVT.